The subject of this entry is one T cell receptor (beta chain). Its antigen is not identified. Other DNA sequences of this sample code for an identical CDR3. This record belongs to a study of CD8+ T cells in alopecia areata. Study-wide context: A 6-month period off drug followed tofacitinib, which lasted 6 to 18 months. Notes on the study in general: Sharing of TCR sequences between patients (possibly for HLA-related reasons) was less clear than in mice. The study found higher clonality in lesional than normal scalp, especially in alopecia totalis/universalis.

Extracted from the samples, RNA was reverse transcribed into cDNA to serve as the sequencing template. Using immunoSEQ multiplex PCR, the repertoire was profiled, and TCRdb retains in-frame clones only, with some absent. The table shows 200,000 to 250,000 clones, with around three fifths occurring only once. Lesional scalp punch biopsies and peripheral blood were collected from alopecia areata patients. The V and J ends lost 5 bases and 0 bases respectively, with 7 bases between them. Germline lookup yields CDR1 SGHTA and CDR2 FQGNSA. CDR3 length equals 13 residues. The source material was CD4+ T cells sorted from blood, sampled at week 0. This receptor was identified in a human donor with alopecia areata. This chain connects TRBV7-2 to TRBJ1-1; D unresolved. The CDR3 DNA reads TGTGCCAGCAGCCCTTACTTGAACACTGAAGCTTTCTTT. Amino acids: CASSPYLNTEAFF. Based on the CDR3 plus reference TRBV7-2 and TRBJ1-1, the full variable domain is GAGVSQSPSNKVTEKGKDVELRCDPISGHTALYWYRQSLGQGLEFLIYFQGNSAPDKSGLPSDRFSAERTGGSVSTLTIQRTQQEDSAVYLCASSPYLNTEAFFGQGTRLTVV.